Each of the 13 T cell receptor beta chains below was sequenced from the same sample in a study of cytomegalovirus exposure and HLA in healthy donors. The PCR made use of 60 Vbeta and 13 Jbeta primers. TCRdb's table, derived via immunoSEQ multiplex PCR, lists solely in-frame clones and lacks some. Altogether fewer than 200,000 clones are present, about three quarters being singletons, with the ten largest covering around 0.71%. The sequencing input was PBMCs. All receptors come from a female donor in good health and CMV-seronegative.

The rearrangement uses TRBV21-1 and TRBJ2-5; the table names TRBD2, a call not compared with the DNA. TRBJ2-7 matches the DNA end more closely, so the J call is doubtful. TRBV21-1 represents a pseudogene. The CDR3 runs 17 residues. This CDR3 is CASSKEPFRDCSYEQYF. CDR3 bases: TGTGCCAGCAGCAAGGAACCTTTCCGGGACTGTTCCTACGAGCAGTACTTC.

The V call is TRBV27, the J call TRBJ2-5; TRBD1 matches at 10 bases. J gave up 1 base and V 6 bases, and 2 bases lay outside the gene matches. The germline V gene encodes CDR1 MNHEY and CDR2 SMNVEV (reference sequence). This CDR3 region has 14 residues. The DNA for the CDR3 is TGTGCCAGCAGGGGGACAGGGGCCCAAGAGACCCAGTACTTC. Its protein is CASRGTGAQETQYF.

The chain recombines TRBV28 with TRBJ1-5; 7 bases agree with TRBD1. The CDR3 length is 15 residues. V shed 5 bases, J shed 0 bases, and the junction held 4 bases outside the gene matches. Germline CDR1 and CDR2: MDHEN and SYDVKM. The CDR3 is CASSLGTDSNQPQHF. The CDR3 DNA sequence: TGTGCCAGCAGTCTTGGGACAGATAGCAATCAGCCCCAGCATTTT.

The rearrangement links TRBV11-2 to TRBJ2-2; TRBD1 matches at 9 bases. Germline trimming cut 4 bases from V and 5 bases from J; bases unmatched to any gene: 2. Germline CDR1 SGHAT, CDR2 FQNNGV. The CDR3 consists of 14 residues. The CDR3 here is CASSWGTGTGELFF. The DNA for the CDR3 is TGTGCCAGCAGCTGGGGGACAGGGACCGGGGAGCTGTTTTTT. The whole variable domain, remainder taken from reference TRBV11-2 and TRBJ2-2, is EAGVAQSPRYKIIEKRQSVAFWCNPISGHATLYWYQQILGQGPKLLIQFQNNGVVDDSQLPKDRFSAERLKGVDSTLKIQPAKLEDSAVYLCASSWGTGTGELFFGEGSRLTVL.

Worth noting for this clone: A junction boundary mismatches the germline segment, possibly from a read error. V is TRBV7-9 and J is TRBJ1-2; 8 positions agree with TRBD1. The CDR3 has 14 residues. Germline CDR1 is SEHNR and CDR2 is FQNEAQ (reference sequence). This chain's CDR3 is CASSLSTAQDRANF. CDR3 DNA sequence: TGTGCCAGCAGCTTATCTACCGCCCAGGACAGGGCAAACTTC.

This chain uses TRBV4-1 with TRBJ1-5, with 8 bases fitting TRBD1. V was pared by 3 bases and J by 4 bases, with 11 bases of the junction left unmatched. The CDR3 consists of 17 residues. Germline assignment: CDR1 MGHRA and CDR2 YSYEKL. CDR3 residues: CASSQDRTGNGNQPQHF. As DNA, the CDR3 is TGCGCCAGCAGCCAGGACAGGACAGGGAACGGGAATCAGCCCCAGCATTTT.

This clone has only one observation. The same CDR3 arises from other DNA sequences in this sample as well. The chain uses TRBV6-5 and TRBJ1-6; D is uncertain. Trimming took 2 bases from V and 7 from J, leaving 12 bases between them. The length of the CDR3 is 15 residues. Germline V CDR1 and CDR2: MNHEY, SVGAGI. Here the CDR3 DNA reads TGTGCCAGCAGTTACGGAGGACGGCCGAATTCACCCCTCCACTTT. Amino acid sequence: CASSYGGRPNSPLHF.

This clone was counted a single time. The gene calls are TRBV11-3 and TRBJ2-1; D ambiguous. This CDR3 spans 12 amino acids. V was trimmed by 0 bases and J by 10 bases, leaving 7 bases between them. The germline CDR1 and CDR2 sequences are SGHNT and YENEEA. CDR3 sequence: CASSLDSLEQFF. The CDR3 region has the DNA TGTGCCAGCAGCTTAGATTCGTTGGAGCAGTTCTTC.

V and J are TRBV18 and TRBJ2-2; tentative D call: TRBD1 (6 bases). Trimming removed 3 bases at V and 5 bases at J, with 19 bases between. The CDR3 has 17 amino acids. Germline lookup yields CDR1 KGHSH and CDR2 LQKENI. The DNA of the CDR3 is TGTGCCAGCTCACCCTATGACAGCCTAAGGGGGACCGGGGAGCTGTTTTTT. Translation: CASSPYDSLRGTGELFF.

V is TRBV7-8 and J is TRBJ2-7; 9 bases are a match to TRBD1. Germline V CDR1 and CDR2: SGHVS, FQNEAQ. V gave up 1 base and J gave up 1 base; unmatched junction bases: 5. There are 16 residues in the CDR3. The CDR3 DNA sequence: TGTGCCAGCAGCTTAGTCGCCGGGACAGGGTCCTACGAGCAGTACTTC. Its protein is CASSLVAGTGSYEQYF.

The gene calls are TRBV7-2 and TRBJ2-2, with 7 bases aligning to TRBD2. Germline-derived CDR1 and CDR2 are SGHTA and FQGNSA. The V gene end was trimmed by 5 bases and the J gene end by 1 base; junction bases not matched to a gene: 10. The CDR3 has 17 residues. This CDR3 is CASSVALAGVNTGELFF. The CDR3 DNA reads TGTGCCAGCAGCGTGGCTCTGGCGGGAGTGAACACCGGGGAGCTGTTTTTT.

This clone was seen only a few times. The CDR3 bases are TGTGCCAGCAGCCAAGTCCTTCCTGGGGCCAACGTCCTGACTTTC. Translation gives CASSQVLPGANVLTF. This chain joins TRBV4-2 and TRBJ2-6; D ambiguous. The CDR3 extends over 15 amino acids. Germline V CDR1 and CDR2: LGHNA, YNFKEQ. V lost 1 base, J lost 2 bases, and 6 bases lay in between.

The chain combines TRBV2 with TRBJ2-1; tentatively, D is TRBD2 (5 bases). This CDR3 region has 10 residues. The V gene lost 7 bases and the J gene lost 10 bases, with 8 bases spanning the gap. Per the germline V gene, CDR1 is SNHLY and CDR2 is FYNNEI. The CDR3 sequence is CASTREEQFF. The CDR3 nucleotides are TGTGCCAGCACTCGGGAAGAGCAGTTCTTC.